This T cell receptor beta chain was profiled in a study of cytomegalovirus exposure and HLA in healthy donors. About the study: Assignment to the Caucasian-associated ancestry cluster applied to more than 75% of the roughly 400 genotyped donors. Broader study findings: Most TCR beta V segments were productive about 90% or about 30% of the time in an earlier analysis.

The CDR3 is 14 residues long. V lost 1 base to trimming and J lost 6 bases, with 13 bases between them. CDR1 and CDR2 (germline): SGHRS, YFSETQ. PCR used 60 Vbeta primers and 13 Jbeta primers. TCRdb's table, derived via immunoSEQ multiplex PCR, lists solely in-frame clones and lacks some. This sample's table has around 150,000 clones. As for this clone: Its target is not known.

The genes are TRBV5-1 and TRBJ1-1; D possibly corresponds to TRBD1 (5 bases). The sequenced material came from PBMCs. The source is a man between 35 and 55 years old in good health and CMV-seronegative. For the CDR3, the DNA is TGCGCCAGCAGCTTGTTTGGGGGAGGGGCTGAAGCTTTCTTT. This gives the protein CASSLFGGGAEAFF.